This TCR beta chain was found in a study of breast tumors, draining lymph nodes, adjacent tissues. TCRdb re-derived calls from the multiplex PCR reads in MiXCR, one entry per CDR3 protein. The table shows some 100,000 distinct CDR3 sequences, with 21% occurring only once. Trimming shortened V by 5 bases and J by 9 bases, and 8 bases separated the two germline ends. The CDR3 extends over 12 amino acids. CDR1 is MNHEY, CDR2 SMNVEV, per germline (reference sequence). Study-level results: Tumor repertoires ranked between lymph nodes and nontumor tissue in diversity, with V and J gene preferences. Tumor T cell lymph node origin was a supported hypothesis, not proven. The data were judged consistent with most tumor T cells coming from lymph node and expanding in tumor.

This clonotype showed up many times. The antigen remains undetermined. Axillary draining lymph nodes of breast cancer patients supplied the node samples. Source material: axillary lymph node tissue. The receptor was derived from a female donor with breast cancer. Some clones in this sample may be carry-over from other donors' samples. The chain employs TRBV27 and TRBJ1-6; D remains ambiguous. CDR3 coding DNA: TGTGCCAGCAGTCTGATAGGTTCACCCCTCCACTTT. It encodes CASSLIGSPLHF.